The present TCR beta chain was sequenced within a study of T-cell reconstitution after alpha-beta-depleted transplantation in children. A library of TCRbeta sequences, prepared with unique molecular identifiers, was generated. TCRdb re-derived calls from the PCR reads in MiXCR, one entry per CDR3 protein. The data show about 100,000 distinct CDR3 sequences, with 4.5% to 7.5% seen just once and roughly 5.5% held by the top ten. This CDR3 spans 18 amino acids. V shed 0 bases, J shed 4 bases, and the junction held 11 bases outside the gene matches. Germline lookup yields CDR1 LGHNA and CDR2 YNFKEQ. Comments on this clonotype: The antigen is undetermined.

General observations from the study: Reportedly, only several hundred clones from non-depleted graft cells drove alpha-beta T-cell counts at about two months. Some patients' high day-60 TCRbeta diversity was traced to surviving recipient T cells and thymic progenitors. T-cell counts and diversity at one year post-transplant came mainly from newly produced T cells.

This TCR came from a female patient between 2 and 15 years old who had a stem cell transplant for Fanconi anemia, so the T cells may come from the graft donor. The sequencing used PBMCs, mostly from graft donor cells, collected 60 days after TCRalphabeta/CD19-depleted stem cell transplant. The V and J genes are TRBV4-2 and TRBJ2-4; TRBD1 aligns across 8 bases. CDR3: CASSQEDLRGLGKNIQYF. CDR3 nucleotides: TGTGCCAGCAGCCAAGAAGATCTCAGGGGGCTGGGGAAAAACATTCAGTACTTC.